The sequence of this TCR beta chain was determined in a study of T cell repertoires in cytomegalovirus infection. As for the study in general: Matching HLA type and CMV infection were both indicated by public TCR beta signatures.

One entry per CDR3 protein, called by TCRdb with MiXCR from the reads. The table includes roughly 600,000 distinct CDR3 sequences, about 24% detected once. On this clonotype: Its antigen is not known.

Germline CDR1 reads LNHNV; CDR2 reads YYDKDF (reference sequence). The trim removed 0 bases at V and 7 bases at J, leaving 15 bases unmatched. The CDR3 has 18 residues. General observations from the study: Summed frequency of shared TCR beta families picked out CMV carriers who also had the relevant HLA.

This chain joins TRBV15 and TRBJ2-3; 8 bases fit TRBD1. The clonotype comes from a human donor in good health (CMV status not recorded). Some clones in this sample may be carry-over from other donors' samples. Sequencing was performed on CD8+ T cells from PBMCs. This chain's CDR3 is CATSRDAPRTGFQNTQYF. DNA of the CDR3: TGTGCCACCAGCAGAGATGCACCCCGGACAGGGTTTCAAAATACGCAGTATTTT.